The clone carrying this TCR beta chain was observed a handful of times. These data come from a study of CD8+CD57+ T cells in acquired aplastic anemia. Before being chosen for sequencing, patients had shown CD8+CD57+ cell expansion by flow cytometry. Trimming shortened V by 3 bases and J by 4 bases, and 14 bases separated the two germline ends. The CDR3 is 15 amino acids. Germline V gene lookup returns CDR1 MGHDK and CDR2 SYGVNS. TCR beta VDJ and CDR3 profiles were obtained from a genomic DNA template. TCRdb used MiXCR to reprocess the reads, holding one entry per CDR3 protein. The sample consists of 150,000 to 180,000 distinct CDR3 sequences, roughly 49% of them appearing once.

The sequencing sample was made of sorted CD4+, CD8+, or CD8+CD57+ T cells (not recorded which) from PBMCs. The rearrangement links TRBV25-1 to TRBJ2-3; a possible D gene is TRBD2 (6 bases). The receptor comes from a human donor with aplastic anemia. As DNA, the CDR3 is TGTGCCAGCAGTGACGCGGGACCCCCTTCAGATACGCAGTATTTT. Its translation: CASSDAGPPSDTQYF.